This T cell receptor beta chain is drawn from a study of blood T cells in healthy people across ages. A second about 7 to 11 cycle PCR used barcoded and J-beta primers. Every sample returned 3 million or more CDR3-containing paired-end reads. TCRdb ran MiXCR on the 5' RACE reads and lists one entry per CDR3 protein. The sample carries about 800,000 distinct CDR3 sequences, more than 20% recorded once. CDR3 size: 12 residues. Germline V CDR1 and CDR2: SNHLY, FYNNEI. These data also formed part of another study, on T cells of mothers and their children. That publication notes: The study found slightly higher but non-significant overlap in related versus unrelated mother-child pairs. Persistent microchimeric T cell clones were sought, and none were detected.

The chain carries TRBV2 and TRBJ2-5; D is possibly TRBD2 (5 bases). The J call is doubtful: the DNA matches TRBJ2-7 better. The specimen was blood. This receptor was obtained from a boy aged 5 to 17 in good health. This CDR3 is CAGGTSPYEQYF. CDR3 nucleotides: TGTGCCGGCGGAACTAGTCCCTACGAGCAGTACTTC.